Sequencing of this TCR beta chain was carried out in a study of T cells in Graves' hyperthyroidism and ophthalmopathy. Study-level information: Once the initial diagnosis was made, peripheral blood was obtained before any treatment.

The CDR3 has 16 residues. J was trimmed by 11 bases and V by 5 bases; bases with no gene match: 15. RNA transcripts provided the source from which TCR beta CDR3 regions were amplified. With the HTBI primer set, the TCR CDR3 went through a first round of RT-PCR. TCRdb reanalysed the multiplex PCR reads using MiXCR and keeps one entry per CDR3 protein. Among 500,000 to 700,000 distinct CDR3 sequences listed, roughly a sixth were seen once. This clonotype was found a few times. Any patient presenting with uncontrolled infection, other autoimmune disease, pregnancy or lactation was left out. On the basis of clinical symptoms, serum thyroxine and TRAb, thyroid ultrasound and orbital computed tomography, diagnoses were made.

The material sequenced was blood. This sequence joins TRBV12-3 or TRBV12-4 and TRBJ1-4; 9 bases align to TRBD1. This TCR was sampled from a woman younger than 35 with Graves' hyperthyroidism. DNA for the CDR3: TGTGCCAGCAGTAAGCTAACCGGGACAGGGATGCGGAAACTGTTTTTT. Protein product: CASSKLTGTGMRKLFF.